This TCR beta chain was captured in a study of blood T cell repertoires in COVID-19. Turning to the study itself: The study drew acute and convalescent COVID-19 samples from the United States, Italy and Spain. The analysed material was cDNA or gDNA that came from T cells, B-cell-depleted T cells, or PBMCs.

The ends were cut back, 7 bases at V and 2 bases at J, with 12 bases in the middle. This CDR3 is 14 amino acids long. Germline-derived CDR1 and CDR2 are MDHEN and SYDVKM. Per the original methods: Nucleated cell number was recorded as an estimate derived from reference gene primer amplification. Here immunoSEQ multiplex PCR was the method, and the copy in TCRdb shows in-frame clones only, minus some. V and J calls and clone size follow that table, whereas D and trimming were derived from the DNA. Of about 140,000 clones in the sample, 76% were seen once. Specimen: peripheral blood. V gene TRBV28 combines with J gene TRBJ1-3; weak D call: TRBD1 (5 bases). The clonotype was recovered from a woman of 80 years or more with active or convalescent COVID-19. CDR3 in amino acids: CASTTGGAGNTIYF. CDR3 bases: TGTGCCAGCACCACTGGGGGGGCTGGAAACACCATATATTTT.